Following are 23 T cell receptor beta chains from one sample sequenced in a study of T cells in Graves' hyperthyroidism and ophthalmopathy. The TCR beta CDR3 regions underwent amplification using RNA transcripts as the source. TCR CDR3 regions were first amplified by RT-PCR with HTBI primers. TCRdb re-derived calls from the multiplex PCR reads in MiXCR, one entry per CDR3 protein. The data contain 490,000 or so distinct CDR3 sequences, around a fifth of them singletons. Sequenced: blood. The receptors stem from a woman aged 70 to 79 with Graves' ophthalmopathy.

This clonotype was counted at least ten times. The chain has TRBV7-2 and TRBJ2-3; 7 bases fit TRBD2. CDR3 length equals 14 residues. Per the germline V gene, CDR1 is SGHTA and CDR2 is FQGNSA. J lost 2 bases, V lost 5 bases, and 4 bases had no gene match. CDR3 sequence: CASSPGRATDTQYF. Written as DNA, the CDR3 is TGTGCCAGCAGCCCGGGGAGGGCCACAGATACGCAGTATTTT.

This clonotype was found many times. The chain is built from TRBV2 and TRBJ1-1; weak D call: TRBD1 (6 bases). Germline values: CDR1 SNHLY, CDR2 FYNNEI. This CDR3 has 14 residues. V shed 6 bases and J shed 7 bases, with 18 bases lying between them. The CDR3 reads CASRITGSGVEAFF. As DNA, the CDR3 is TGTGCCAGCAGAATAACAGGGAGCGGGGTTGAAGCTTTCTTT.

This clonotype has a handful of counts. V and J are TRBV5-8 and TRBJ2-3; D call uncertain. Trimming pared 0 bases from V and 2 bases from J, leaving 10 bases between. The V gene's germline CDR1 is SGHTS and CDR2 YDEGEE. There are 15 residues in the CDR3. The CDR3 protein is CASSLGTVFTDTQYF. CDR3 sequence (DNA): TGTGCCAGCAGCTTGGGAACGGTTTTCACAGATACGCAGTATTTT.

The chain has TRBV6-6 and TRBJ1-6, with no clear D. V was trimmed by 2 bases and J by 8 bases, leaving 7 bases between them. Germline V CDR1 and CDR2: MNHNY, SVGAGI (reference sequence). The CDR3 has 13 amino acids. CDR3 sequence (DNA): TGTGCCAGCAGTTACCCACCAGATTCACCCCTCCACTTT. It translates to CASSYPPDSPLHF.

On this clonotype itself: A single base separates this from a much larger clone, so it may be a read error. The chain combines TRBV20-1 with TRBJ2-3; 8 bases line up with TRBD2. The germline gives CDR1 DFQATT, CDR2 SNEGSKA (reference sequence). CDR3 length: 15 amino acids. The CDR3 sequence: CSTRDPAGASDTQYF. CDR3 DNA: TGCAGTACTAGAGATCCAGCGGGAGCATCAGATACGCAGTATTTT.

This clonotype was detected ten times or more. The genes are TRBV9 and TRBJ2-3; TRBD1 agrees at 10 bases. After removal of 4 bases from V and 6 bases from J, the junction contained 5 bases not matched to a gene. Germline values: CDR1 SGDLS, CDR2 YYNGEE. This CDR3 contains 14 residues. CDR3 in amino acids: CASSRQGALDTQYF. The DNA of the CDR3 is TGTGCCAGCAGCCGACAGGGGGCATTGGATACGCAGTATTTT.

This rearrangement joins TRBV20-1 to TRBJ2-2, with TRBD2 matching 11 bases. With V trimmed by 5 bases and J by 4 bases, 6 bases remained unmatched. Looked up from germline, CDR1 is DFQATT and CDR2 is SNEGSKA (reference sequence). The CDR3 length is 15 residues. CDR3 amino acids: CSAPRLAGTTGELFF. The CDR3, as DNA: TGCAGTGCTCCGAGACTAGCGGGGACCACCGGGGAGCTGTTTTTT.

This clonotype was counted only a few times. J is TRBJ2-1 and V is TRBV9; D gene uncertain. The CDR3 runs to 17 residues. The germline V gene has CDR1 SGDLS and CDR2 YYNGEE. Trimming left V 0 bases short and J 2 bases short, with 15 bases between. As DNA, the CDR3 is TGTGCCAGCAGCGTAGGGGCGACGGGTATGGCCTACAATGAGCAGTTCTTC. Translated, it gives CASSVGATGMAYNEQFF.

Comment on this clonotype: A read error is possible here, since a much larger clone lies one base away. V is TRBV12-3 or TRBV12-4 and J is TRBJ1-5; TRBD1 is a possible D gene (5 bases). The length of the CDR3 is 13 residues. The chain's CDR3 is CTSNGASNQPQHF. DNA for the CDR3: TGTACCAGCAACGGGGCTAGCAATCAGCCCCAGCATTTT.

The rearrangement joins TRBV2 to TRBJ2-5; the match to TRBD1 covers 10 bases. V dropped 7 bases and J dropped 5; count of bases not matched to a gene: 7. CDR1 is SNHLY, CDR2 FYNNEI, per germline. The CDR3 totals 14 residues. The CDR3 spells CASNGQGEGETQYF. The CDR3 nucleotides are TGTGCCAGCAATGGACAGGGGGAAGGGGAGACCCAGTACTTC.

The gene calls are TRBV7-9 and TRBJ2-4, with a weak D call TRBD2 (5 bases). The length of the CDR3 is 16 residues. Trimming stripped 3 bases from V and 0 bases from J, with 12 bases between. Germline V lookup: CDR1 SEHNR, CDR2 FQNEAQ (reference sequence). The CDR3 protein is CASSFTSGQAKNIQYF. CDR3 DNA: TGTGCCAGCAGCTTTACAAGCGGCCAAGCCAAAAACATTCAGTACTTC.

This clonotype was seen only a few times. This chain uses TRBV20-1 with TRBJ2-1; TRBD2 matches at 10 bases. The V and J ends lost 6 bases and 3 bases, in that order; junction bases with no gene match: 14. Looked up from germline, CDR1 is DFQATT and CDR2 is SNEGSKA (reference sequence). The CDR3 runs to 17 residues. CDR3 coding DNA: TGCAGTGCAAGCCCCCTCTCACTAGCGGGGAACTACAATGAGCAGTTCTTC. Its translation is CSASPLSLAGNYNEQFF.

The V call is TRBV5-1, the J call TRBJ2-1; 10 nucleotides agree with TRBD2. This CDR3 contains 16 residues. V dropped 4 bases and J dropped 4; count of bases not matched to a gene: 8. Germline values: CDR1 SGHRS, CDR2 YFSETQ. CDR3: CASSPRTLAGYNEQFF. In DNA, the CDR3 is TGCGCCAGCAGCCCGAGAACACTAGCGGGGTACAATGAGCAGTTCTTC.

At least ten counts were recorded for this clonotype. The chain couples TRBV6-6 to TRBJ2-1, with 8 positions matching TRBD1. The germline V gene has CDR1 MNHNY and CDR2 SVGAGI (reference sequence). With V trimmed by 2 bases and J by 12 bases, 12 bases remained unmatched. The CDR3 is made up of 15 amino acids. CDR3 sequence (DNA): TGTGCCAGCAGTTACGGAAGGACAGGGCTTCAAGGGCAGTTCTTC. As protein: CASSYGRTGLQGQFF.

This clonotype has only a few counts. V gene TRBV9 combines with J gene TRBJ1-1; maybe TRBD1 (6 bases). CDR3 size: 15 residues. CDR1 is SGDLS, CDR2 YYNGEE, per germline. The V end lost 0 bases, the J end lost 3 bases, and 12 bases lay between the germline ends. The CDR3 sequence: CASSVDGAGDTEAFF. The CDR3 bases are TGTGCCAGCAGCGTAGATGGTGCAGGGGACACTGAAGCTTTCTTT.

The table lists this clonotype with a few counts. The chain employs TRBV24-1 and TRBJ2-1, with D perhaps assigned TRBD1 or TRBD2 (6 bases each). The germline V and J ends were trimmed by 2 bases and 2 bases, with 12 bases remaining between them. The CDR3 extends over 16 amino acids. Germline CDR1 and CDR2: KGHDR and SFDVKD. DNA of the CDR3: TGTGCCACCAGTGATTCGTGGCGGGACACCTACAATGAGCAGTTCTTC. Protein: CATSDSWRDTYNEQFF.

This clonotype occurred a few times. This chain connects TRBV6-2 or TRBV6-3 to TRBJ1-2, with D perhaps matching TRBD1 (5 bases). CDR1 is MNHEY, CDR2 SVGEGT, per germline. This CDR3 is 14 amino acids long. The V and J ends lost 7 bases and 2 bases respectively, with 14 bases between them. CDR3 sequence: CASTQVSGNYGYTF. In DNA form, the CDR3 reads TGTGCCAGCACTCAAGTATCAGGGAACTATGGCTACACCTTC.

This chain links TRBV27 with TRBJ1-2, with D maybe TRBD1 (5 bases). Trimming removed 5 bases from V and 4 bases from J, with 17 bases in between. CDR3 length: 15 amino acids. CDR1 is MNHEY, CDR2 SMNVEV, per germline (reference sequence). The CDR3 sequence is CASSLRLGASYGYTF. CDR3 nucleotide sequence: TGTGCCAGCAGTCTACGCCTAGGGGCTTCCTATGGCTACACCTTC.

On this clonotype: The conserved closing phenylalanine or tryptophan is absent in this CDR3, likely reflecting a read error. V and J are TRBV7-2 and TRBJ1-2, with D hard to call. The CDR3 runs 14 residues. With 1 base removed from V and 2 bases from J, the gap between germline ends came to 8 bases. Germline assignment: CDR1 SGHTA and CDR2 FQGNSA. For the CDR3, the DNA is TGTGCCAGCAGCTTAGATCAGAGCAACTATGGCTACACCTCC. This gives the protein CASSLDQSNYGYTS.

The V and J genes are TRBV10-3 and TRBJ1-1; D unclear. CDR3 size: 15 residues. The germline gives CDR1 ENHRY, CDR2 SYGVKD. V was trimmed by 6 bases and J by 0 bases, leaving 14 bases between them. Here the CDR3 DNA reads TGTGCCATCAGCCCTCGCCTAGGGATGAACACTGAAGCTTTCTTT. Translating it yields CAISPRLGMNTEAFF.

At least ten counts were recorded for this clonotype. DNA of the CDR3: TGTGCCAGCAGTTTATCGGCTAGCGGGTCCTACGAGCAGTACTTC. Encoded protein: CASSLSASGSYEQYF. The V gene is TRBV12-3 or TRBV12-4, the J gene TRBJ2-7; 8 bases fit TRBD2. The CDR3 has 15 amino acids. V shed 2 bases and J 1 base; nucleotides not matched to a gene: 4.

The chain is built from TRBV20-1 and TRBJ1-3, with 8 bases identical to TRBD1. V was clipped by 6 bases and J by 2 bases; unmatched bases: 3. There are 13 residues in the CDR3. CDR1 is DFQATT and CDR2 is SNEGSKA in the germline V gene (reference sequence). The CDR3 nucleotides are TGCAGTGCACAGACAGGGGCTGGAAACACCATATATTTT. Translated: CSAQTGAGNTIYF.

This clonotype was recorded many times. The chain links TRBV11-2 to TRBJ2-5, with 7 bases aligning to TRBD2. The CDR3 covers 15 residues. Germline loops: CDR1 SGHAT, CDR2 FQNNGV. With 5 bases clipped from V and 1 base from J, the junction kept 7 bases outside the gene matches. The CDR3 is CASSPSGLVQETQYF. For the CDR3, the DNA is TGTGCCAGCAGCCCATCCGGACTAGTCCAAGAGACCCAGTACTTC.